Below are 12 T cell receptor beta chains sequenced from a single sample in a study of T cells after yellow fever vaccination. TCRdb called the 5' RACE reads again in MiXCR, with one record for every CDR3 protein. The sample holds some 320,000 distinct CDR3 sequences, 8.7% seen once. Source: CD4+ T cells sorted from PBMCs, taken 5 days after the yellow fever booster vaccination. All receptors come from a man aged 18 to 35 who received the YFV17D yellow fever vaccine.

In DNA, the CDR3 is TGTGCCAGCAGTGTACAGGTCGGCTCCTACAATGAGCAGTTCTTC. This translates into CASSVQVGSYNEQFF. This chain uses TRBV27 with TRBJ2-1; D is possibly TRBD1 (5 bases). This CDR3 has 15 amino acids. Trimming took off 5 bases at V and 0 bases at J, with 11 bases between the two ends. Germline V gene lookup returns CDR1 MNHEY and CDR2 SMNVEV (reference sequence).

The chain joins TRBV5-1 to TRBJ2-5; 8 positions agree with TRBD1. CDR3 length: 15 residues. Germline assignment: CDR1 SGHRS and CDR2 YFSETQ. The V and J ends lost 5 bases and 4 bases, in that order; junction bases with no gene match: 10. CDR3 amino acids: CASSITTGVRETQYF. The DNA of the CDR3 is TGCGCCAGCAGTATAACGACAGGGGTACGAGAGACCCAGTACTTC.

This clonotype has just a few counts. CDR3 residues: CATKRELTSSRQPQHF. The CDR3 DNA is TGTGCCACCAAAAGGGAACTGACATCCTCGAGGCAGCCCCAGCATTTT. V and J are TRBV6-6 and TRBJ1-5; D gene uncertain. The CDR3 extends over 16 amino acids. V gave up 10 bases and J gave up 7 bases, with 26 bases separating them. The V gene's germline CDR1 is MNHNY and CDR2 SVGAGI (reference sequence).

Many counts were recorded for this clonotype. The V and J genes are TRBV2 and TRBJ2-4; unclear D gene. The germline V gene encodes CDR1 SNHLY and CDR2 FYNNEI. V dropped 4 bases and J dropped 3 bases, with 10 bases sitting between them. The CDR3 runs to 14 residues. The CDR3 bases are TGTGCCAGCAGTGGAGATGGTGTCAAAAACATTCAGTACTTC. Translating it yields CASSGDGVKNIQYF.

The chain carries TRBV18 and TRBJ2-3; no reliable D call. Germline loops: CDR1 KGHSH, CDR2 LQKENI. The CDR3 extends over 13 amino acids. V lost 3 bases, J lost 5 bases, and 9 bases lay in between. CDR3 nucleotides: TGTGCCAGCTCACCTGGCGTCGAAGATACGCAGTATTTT. It is translated as CASSPGVEDTQYF.

V gene TRBV5-1 combines with J gene TRBJ2-1; 12 bases match TRBD2. The trim removed 4 bases at V and 0 bases at J, leaving 5 bases unmatched. In germline, CDR1 is SGHRS, CDR2 YFSETQ. The CDR3 loop spans 17 amino acids. The CDR3 DNA is TGCGCCAGCAGCGCCGGACTAGCGGGGATCTCCTACAATGAGCAGTTCTTC. Its protein product is CASSAGLAGISYNEQFF. Based on the CDR3 plus reference TRBV5-1 and TRBJ2-1, the full variable domain is KAGVTQTPRYLIKTRGQQVTLSCSPISGHRSVSWYQQTPGQGLQFLFEYFSETQRNKGNFPGRFSGRQFSNSRSEMNVSTLELGDSALYLCASSAGLAGISYNEQFFGPGTRLTVL.

The chain employs TRBV19 and TRBJ2-2; D ambiguous. V was pared by 5 bases and J by 0 bases, with 7 bases between. The CDR3 has 14 amino acids. Germline V gene sequence: CDR1 LNHDA, CDR2 SQIVND (reference sequence). This chain's CDR3 is CASSVSPNTGELFF. CDR3 sequence (DNA): TGTGCCAGTAGTGTGTCTCCGAACACCGGGGAGCTGTTTTTT. Full variable domain (outside the CDR3, taken from reference TRBV19 and TRBJ2-2): DGGITQSPKYLFRKEGQNVTLSCEQNLNHDAMYWYRQDPGQGLRLIYYSQIVNDFQKGDIAEGYSVSREKKESFPLTVTSAQKNPTAFYLCASSVSPNTGELFFGEGSRLTVL.

This clonotype was seen at least ten times. The chain's CDR3 is CASRGLAGRTGELFF. DNA for the CDR3: TGTGCCAGCAGGGGACTAGCGGGTCGGACCGGGGAGCTGTTTTTT. The chain joins TRBV11-2 to TRBJ2-2; 12 nucleotides match TRBD2. The CDR3 runs 15 residues. Germline lookup yields CDR1 SGHAT and CDR2 FQNNGV. Trimming removed 6 bases from V and 5 bases from J; junction bases left unmatched: 4.

This clonotype was observed a handful of times. This chain links TRBV3-1 with TRBJ2-2, with D possibly matching TRBD2 (6 bases). The V end lost 1 base, the J end lost 6 bases, and 9 bases lay between the germline ends. From germline, CDR1 is LGHDT and CDR2 YNNKEL (reference sequence). This CDR3 has 14 amino acids. Written as DNA, the CDR3 is TGTGCCAGCAGCCAAGTAGGCGGGGCCGGGGAGCTGTTTTTT. It codes for CASSQVGGAGELFF.

This clonotype was picked up a small number of times. The chain carries TRBV15 and TRBJ1-2; D unclear. Trimming removed 1 base at V and 4 bases at J, with 10 bases between. CDR3 length equals 14 residues. CDR1 and CDR2 from the germline V gene are LNHNV and YYDKDF (reference sequence). The CDR3 loop reads CATSRGSSGYGYTF. The CDR3 nucleotides are TGTGCCACCAGCAGAGGATCTTCGGGCTATGGCTACACCTTC.

This clonotype was detected ten times or more. The chain links TRBV7-9 to TRBJ2-7, with 8 bases lining up with TRBD1. Germline loops: CDR1 SEHNR, CDR2 FQNEAQ (reference sequence). V shed 5 bases, J shed 5 bases, and the junction held 5 bases outside the gene matches. This CDR3 is built from 13 residues. CDR3 nucleotides: TGTGCCAGCAGCCTGGACAGGGTAAACGAGCAGTACGTC. Translation gives CASSLDRVNEQYV.

This clonotype was seen a few times. The chain combines TRBV7-2 with TRBJ1-2; 9 nucleotides match TRBD1. CDR3 length: 16 amino acids. V lost 3 bases to trimming and J lost 2 bases; unmatched junction nucleotides: 7. Germline V lookup: CDR1 SGHTA, CDR2 FQGNSA. CDR3: CASSFTTGGGNYGYTF. The CDR3 bases are TGTGCCAGCAGCTTCACAACAGGGGGCGGAAACTATGGCTACACCTTC. The full variable domain, rest sourced from reference TRBV7-2 and TRBJ1-2, is GAGVSQSPSNKVTEKGKDVELRCDPISGHTALYWYRQSLGQGLEFLIYFQGNSAPDKSGLPSDRFSAERTGGSVSTLTIQRTQQEDSAVYLCASSFTTGGGNYGYTFGSGTRLTVV.